This T cell receptor beta chain comes out of a study of human T cells and chemical hapten exposure. Time point: pre-sensitization, week 0. Treatment described: therapeutic diphenylcyclopropenone sensitization with weekly scalp DPC. Per the germline V gene, CDR1 is MNHEY and CDR2 is SVGEGT. This CDR3 contains 16 residues. V lost 2 bases and J lost 2, with 15 bases in between. Using its own MiXCR run on the RACE reads, TCRdb lists one record per CDR3 protein. The data contain around 260,000 distinct CDR3 sequences, approximately 8.6% of them seen just once; the ten biggest clones take up around 2.5%. V is TRBV6-2 or TRBV6-3 and J is TRBJ2-5, with D tentatively TRBD1 or TRBD2 (7 bases each). The receptor comes from a woman aged 40 to 50 with alopecia areata. Some clones in this sample may be carry-over from other donors' samples. The sequencing here drew on whole blood, taken in connection with sensitization to the hapten diphenylcyclopropenone (DPC). The CDR3 loop reads CASSYPRAGQQETQYF. The CDR3, as DNA: TGTGCCAGCAGTTACCCCCGAGCGGGACAGCAAGAGACCCAGTACTTC.